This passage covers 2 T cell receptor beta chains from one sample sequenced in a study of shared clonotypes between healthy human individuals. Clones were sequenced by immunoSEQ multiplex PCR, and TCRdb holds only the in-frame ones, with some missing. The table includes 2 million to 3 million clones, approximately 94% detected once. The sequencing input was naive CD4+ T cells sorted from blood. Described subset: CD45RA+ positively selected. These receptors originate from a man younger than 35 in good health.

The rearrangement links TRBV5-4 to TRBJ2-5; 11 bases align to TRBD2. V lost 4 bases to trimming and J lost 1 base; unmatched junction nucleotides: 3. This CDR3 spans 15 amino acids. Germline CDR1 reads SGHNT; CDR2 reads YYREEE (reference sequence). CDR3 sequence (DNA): TGTGCCAGCAGCCCTAGCGGGGGGATCCAAGAGACCCAGTACTTC. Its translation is CASSPSGGIQETQYF.

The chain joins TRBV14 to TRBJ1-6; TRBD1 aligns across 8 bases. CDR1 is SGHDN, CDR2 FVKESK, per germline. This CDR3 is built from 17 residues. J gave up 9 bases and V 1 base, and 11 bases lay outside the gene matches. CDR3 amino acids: CASSQVYLDRVLSPLHF. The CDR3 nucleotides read TGTGCCAGCAGCCAAGTGTATTTGGACAGGGTTCTTTCACCCCTCCACTTT.